The 13 T cell receptor beta chains below come from one sample, sequenced in a study of immune evolution from preneoplasia to lung adenocarcinoma. TCRdb's copy holds only in-frame clones and misses some; the assay was immunoSEQ multiplex PCR. This table holds about 4,000 clones, 65% to 85% found once. What was sequenced was FFPE adjacent normal lung tissue. These receptors were taken from a person aged 70 to 85 with lung adenocarcinoma.

The J gene is TRBJ1-2, the V gene TRBV27; the D gene is possibly TRBD1 (6 bases). The germline gives CDR1 MNHEY, CDR2 SMNVEV (reference sequence). Trimming removed 3 bases at V and 7 bases at J, with 15 bases between. The length of the CDR3 is 14 residues. The CDR3: CASSLRGGVGGYTF. The DNA for the CDR3 is TGTGCCAGCAGTTTGCGGGGGGGCGTGGGTGGCTACACCTTC.

The chain combines TRBV30 with TRBJ1-5, with TRBD1 as a possible D gene (6 bases). The CDR3 totals 13 residues. The germline V gene has CDR1 GTSNPN and CDR2 SVGIG (reference sequence). V lost 2 bases to trimming and J lost 4 bases, with 9 bases between them. This chain's CDR3 is CAWSRQVNQPQHF. The CDR3 DNA sequence: TGTGCCTGGAGTCGACAGGTAAATCAGCCCCAGCATTTT.

The chain links TRBV28 to TRBJ2-3, with 10 bases fitting TRBD1. Germline CDR1 and CDR2: MDHEN and SYDVKM. This CDR3 comprises 15 residues. The V gene end was trimmed by 5 bases and the J gene end by 4 bases; junction bases not matched to a gene: 6. CDR3 nucleotides: TGTGCCAGCAGTACGACAGGGGGCGGCGCAGATACGCAGTATTTT. Residues: CASSTTGGGADTQYF.

The chain joins TRBV5-6 to TRBJ2-7; D is perhaps TRBD1 (5 bases). Germline V CDR1 and CDR2: SGHDT, YYEEEE. V was cut by 2 bases and J by 3 bases, with 21 bases left in between. This CDR3 has 17 residues. The CDR3 loop is CASSFLPFQGAYYEQYF. The CDR3 DNA reads TGTGCCAGCAGCTTCTTGCCCTTCCAGGGCGCCTACTACGAGCAGTACTTC.

In nucleotides, the CDR3 is TGTGCCAGCAGCTTGGGCGGGAGGGGTGCAGATACGCAGTATTTT. This gives the protein CASSLGGRGADTQYF. This chain links TRBV5-8 with TRBJ2-3; 9 positions match TRBD2. This CDR3 comprises 15 residues. Germline V CDR1 and CDR2: SGHTS, YDEGEE. The J segment lost 4 bases and the V segment lost 0 bases, leaving 3 bases of the junction unmatched.

The rearrangement links TRBV5-8 to TRBJ2-3; TRBD2 agrees at 9 bases. The CDR3 extends over 16 amino acids. With 4 bases clipped from V and 2 bases from J, the junction kept 8 bases outside the gene matches. The germline CDR1 and CDR2 sequences are SGHTS and YDEGEE. The CDR3 nucleotides read TGTGCCAGCAGCGTAATAACTAGCGGGTACACAGATACGCAGTATTTT. This translates into CASSVITSGYTDTQYF.

The chain carries TRBV19 and TRBJ1-2; no clear D. There are 14 residues in the CDR3. In germline, CDR1 is LNHDA, CDR2 SQIVND (reference sequence). Trimming cost V 4 bases and J 2 bases, with 11 bases left between them. The CDR3 nucleotides read TGTGCCAGTAGTACGACACAGAAAAACTATGGCTACACCTTC. It codes for CASSTTQKNYGYTF.

The chain has TRBV7-2 and TRBJ2-7; no definite D call. Between the trimmed V and J ends, which lost 5 bases and 2 bases, there was a span of 16 bases. CDR1 is SGHTA, CDR2 FQGNSA, per germline. This CDR3 region has 15 residues. CDR3 region: CASSPSVGDPYEQYF. CDR3 in DNA: TGTGCCAGCAGCCCCTCCGTTGGAGACCCCTACGAGCAGTACTTC.

This clone turned up a few times. This sequence joins TRBV27 and TRBJ1-1; no clear D gene. This CDR3 has 13 residues. The V and J ends lost 6 bases and 4 bases respectively, with 12 bases between them. CDR1 and CDR2 from the germline V gene are MNHEY and SMNVEV (reference sequence). The CDR3 here is CASSHIPLTEAFF. The CDR3 DNA follows: TGTGCCAGCAGCCACATACCCCTCACTGAAGCTTTCTTT.

The gene calls are TRBV11-2 and TRBJ2-7; D is undetermined. V was trimmed by 3 bases and J by 6 bases, leaving 9 bases between them. This CDR3 has 12 amino acids. Looked up from germline, CDR1 is SGHAT and CDR2 is FQNNGV. The CDR3 nucleotides read TGTGCCAGCAGCTTGGCGACCCTCGAGCAGTACTTC. Amino acid sequence: CASSLATLEQYF.

This rearrangement joins TRBV28 to TRBJ2-1, with 7 bases identical to TRBD1. CDR1 MDHEN and CDR2 SYDVKM come from the germline V gene. The V and J ends lost 9 bases and 9 bases, in that order; junction bases with no gene match: 11. The CDR3 is 13 amino acids. The CDR3 nucleotides are TGTGCCAGTAGACAGGGTGGTTCGAGTGAGCAGTTCTTC. This sequence encodes CASRQGGSSEQFF. Full variable domain (remainder filled in from reference TRBV28 and TRBJ2-1): DVKVTQSSRYLVKRTGEKVFLECVQDMDHENMFWYRQDPGLGLRLIYFSYDVKMKEKGDIPEGYSVSREKKERFSLILESASTNQTSMYLCASRQGGSSEQFFGPGTRLTVL.

The gene calls are TRBV27 and TRBJ1-2, with 9 bases identical to TRBD1. V gave up 9 bases and J gave up 9 bases; unmatched junction bases: 11. This CDR3 has 13 amino acids. The germline gives CDR1 MNHEY, CDR2 SMNVEV (reference sequence). This chain's CDR3 is CASGPRDRVRYTF. DNA of the CDR3: TGTGCCAGTGGCCCCCGGGACAGGGTCCGCTACACCTTC.

This sequence joins TRBV6-5 and TRBJ1-2; 11 bases fit TRBD1. The V segment lost 5 bases and the J segment 4 bases; nucleotides outside the gene matches: 0. Germline-derived CDR1 and CDR2 are MNHEY and SVGAGI. This CDR3 is built from 13 residues. CDR3 residues: CASSGTGGYGYTF. CDR3 nucleotides: TGTGCCAGCAGTGGGACAGGGGGCTATGGCTACACCTTC.